The sequence of this T cell receptor beta chain was determined in a study of control samples from healthy donors and cancer patients. The table came from immunoSEQ multiplex PCR; TCRdb's copy has only in-frame clones and leaves some out. Altogether 150,000 to 200,000 clones are present, around 87% being singletons, with the ten largest covering around 1.4%. This CDR3 comprises 14 residues. Trimming left V 6 bases short and J 7 bases short, with 18 bases between. Germline-derived CDR1 and CDR2 are SEHNR and FQNEAQ (reference sequence). This rearrangement joins TRBV7-9 to TRBJ1-1; no definite D call. Input material: blood. The receptor was derived from a woman aged 45-60 years in good health. The CDR3 reads CASSQVRRPFEAFF. For the CDR3, the DNA is TGTGCCAGCAGTCAAGTCCGGAGGCCCTTTGAAGCTTTCTTT.